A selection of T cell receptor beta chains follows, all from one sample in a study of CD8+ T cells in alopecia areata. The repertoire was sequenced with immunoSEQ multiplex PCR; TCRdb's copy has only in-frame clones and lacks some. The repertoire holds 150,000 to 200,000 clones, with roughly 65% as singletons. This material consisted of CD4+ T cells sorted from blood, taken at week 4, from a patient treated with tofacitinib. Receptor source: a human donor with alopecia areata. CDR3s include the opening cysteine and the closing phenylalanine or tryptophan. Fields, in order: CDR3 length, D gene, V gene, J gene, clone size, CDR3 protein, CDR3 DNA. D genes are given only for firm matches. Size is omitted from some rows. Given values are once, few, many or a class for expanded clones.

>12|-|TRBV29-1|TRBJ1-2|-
CSVTGTRYGYTF
TGCAGCGTCACCGGGACACGCTATGGCTACACCTTC
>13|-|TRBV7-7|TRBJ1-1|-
CASSLGMNTEAFF
TGTGCTAGCAGCTTAGGGATGAACACTGAAGCTTTCTTT
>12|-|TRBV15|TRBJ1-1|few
CATRKSNTEAFF
TGTGCCACCAGAAAGTCGAACACTGAAGCTTTCTTT
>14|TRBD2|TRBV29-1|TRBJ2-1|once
CSVQPSGVVHEQFF
TGCAGCGTGCAACCAAGCGGGGTCGTCCATGAGCAGTTCTTC
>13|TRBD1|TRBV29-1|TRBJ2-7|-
CSARGTGNYEQYF
TGCAGCGCACGCGGGACAGGGAACTACGAGCAGTACTTC
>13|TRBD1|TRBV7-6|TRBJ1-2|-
CASTPHRGYGYTF
TGTGCCAGCACCCCCCACAGGGGTTATGGCTACACCTTC
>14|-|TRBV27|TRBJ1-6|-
CASSFWGDNSPLHF
TGTGCCAGCAGTTTCTGGGGAGACAATTCACCCCTCCACTTT
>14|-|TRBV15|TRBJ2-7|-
CATRFFRESDEQYF
TGTGCCACCCGCTTTTTCAGGGAGTCCGACGAGCAGTACTTC
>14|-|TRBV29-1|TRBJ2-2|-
CSVGGDTYTGELFF
TGCAGCGTTGGGGGGGACACCTACACCGGGGAGCTGTTTTTT
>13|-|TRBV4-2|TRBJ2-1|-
CASSQLGGDEQFF
TGTGCCAGCAGCCAATTGGGGGGAGATGAGCAGTTCTTC
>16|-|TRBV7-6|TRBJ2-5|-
CASSLALSRALETQYF
TGTGCCAGCAGCTTAGCGCTCTCTAGGGCGCTAGAGACCCAGTACTTC
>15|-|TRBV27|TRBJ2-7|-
CASRLAGLQVYEQYF
TGTGCCAGCAGACTCGCAGGCCTTCAAGTATACGAGCAGTACTTC
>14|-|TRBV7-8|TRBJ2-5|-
CASSSPRGEETQYF
TGTGCCAGCAGCTCCCCTCGCGGGGAAGAGACCCAGTACTTC
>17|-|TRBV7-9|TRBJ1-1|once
CASSLLYPRGSNTEAFF
TGTGCCAGCAGCTTACTATATCCTAGGGGCTCAAACACTGAAGCTTTCTTT
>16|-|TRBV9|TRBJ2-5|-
CASSPHLGRTQETQYF
TGTGCCAGCAGCCCCCACTTGGGACGGACCCAAGAGACCCAGTACTTC
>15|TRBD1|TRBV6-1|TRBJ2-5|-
CASSEMIQGWETQYF
TGTGCCAGCAGTGAAATGATACAGGGGTGGGAGACCCAGTACTTC
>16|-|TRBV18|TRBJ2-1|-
CASSITGSGVVNEQFF
TGTGCCAGCTCAATAACAGGGTCCGGGGTCGTCAATGAGCAGTTCTTC